This is a list of T cell receptor beta chains from one sample in a study of cytomegalovirus exposure and HLA in healthy donors. TCRdb's table, derived via immunoSEQ multiplex PCR, lists solely in-frame clones and lacks some. Among fewer than 95,000 clones listed, over 60% were seen once. Material for sequencing was PBMCs. The source of these receptors is a man aged 35-49 years in good health and CMV-seronegative. CDR3s leave out the opening cysteine and the closing phenylalanine or tryptophan. Each record gives: V gene, D gene, CDR3 protein. A D gene is named only where the DNA matches it firmly.

V gene: TRBV27; D gene: TRBD2; CDR3 protein: ASKTSGGANEQL
V gene: TRBV21-1; D gene: -; CDR3 protein: ASSGPPPPSGGGEQF
V gene: TRBV28; D gene: -; CDR3 protein: ASRETTISFDTGELF
V gene: TRBV5-5; D gene: TRBD1; CDR3 protein: ASSSGPRDRGETQY
V gene: TRBV5-1; D gene: TRBD2; CDR3 protein: ASSLWILTSGDDEQY
V gene: TRBV2; D gene: -; CDR3 protein: ASSGVTSTDTQY
V gene: TRBV6-4; D gene: -; CDR3 protein: ASSEGHSNQPQH
V gene: TRBV6-5; D gene: -; CDR3 protein: ASSNNNYGYT
V gene: TRBV2; D gene: TRBD1; CDR3 protein: ASSSITGAPISGYT
V gene: TRBV6-1; D gene: -; CDR3 protein: ASTHGQNYEQY
V gene: TRBV29-1; D gene: -; CDR3 protein: SVEWAGRNQPQH
V gene: TRBV19; D gene: -; CDR3 protein: ASYWTAKSYTEAF
V gene: TRBV2; D gene: TRBD2; CDR3 protein: ASSEGSGRPYEQY
V gene: TRBV18; D gene: TRBD1; CDR3 protein: ASWSGQGGSPLH
V gene: TRBV6-1; D gene: TRBD2; CDR3 protein: ASSGISSSGGVDTQY
V gene: TRBV19; D gene: TRBD1; CDR3 protein: ASSTGQAPEKLF
V gene: TRBV28; D gene: TRBD2; CDR3 protein: ASRPRTSGAYEQF
V gene: TRBV6-5; D gene: -; CDR3 protein: ASSYRQGNSPLH
V gene: TRBV7-2; D gene: -; CDR3 protein: ASTRGSQNTEAF
V gene: TRBV5-1; D gene: -; CDR3 protein: ASSLAGETSAYEQY
V gene: TRBV14; D gene: TRBD1; CDR3 protein: ASSIPGQGSGNTIY
V gene: TRBV27; D gene: -; CDR3 protein: ASSPRTSLGYT
V gene: TRBV4-1; D gene: TRBD2; CDR3 protein: ASSHRAGGPGETQY
V gene: TRBV5-1; D gene: TRBD1; CDR3 protein: ASRLGQGNEQY
V gene: TRBV7-6; D gene: -; CDR3 protein: ASSLSDRSNTEAF
V gene: TRBV4-3; D gene: -; CDR3 protein: ASSQGPGETSNEKLF
V gene: TRBV7-8; D gene: TRBD1; CDR3 protein: ASRGQGAGSTEAF
V gene: TRBV18; D gene: -; CDR3 protein: ASSPRGRDDTEAF
V gene: TRBV7-9; D gene: TRBD1; CDR3 protein: ASSSRQGAWGYT
V gene: TRBV30; D gene: -; CDR3 protein: AWRGQTQRNTGELF
V gene: TRBV27; D gene: -; CDR3 protein: ASSLFSREGDEQY
V gene: TRBV5-1; D gene: TRBD1; CDR3 protein: ASATGTGNTGELF
V gene: TRBV19; D gene: TRBD2; CDR3 protein: ASSIIGGARGTGELF
V gene: TRBV6-1; D gene: -; CDR3 protein: ASKARGGDQPQH
V gene: TRBV5-8; D gene: -; CDR3 protein: ASSLGRNSNQPQH
V gene: TRBV29-1; D gene: TRBD1; CDR3 protein: SATGAFSTDTQY
V gene: TRBV19; D gene: -; CDR3 protein: ASSIGRNQETQY
V gene: TRBV9; D gene: -; CDR3 protein: ASGATRTDTQY
V gene: TRBV6-6; D gene: -; CDR3 protein: ASSDGRESTDTQY
V gene: TRBV28; D gene: TRBD2; CDR3 protein: ASSLPTAGFSYEQY
V gene: TRBV19; D gene: -; CDR3 protein: ASSLVTGPRAQH
V gene: TRBV27; D gene: -; CDR3 protein: ASSVSGTYEQY
V gene: TRBV7-3; D gene: -; CDR3 protein: ASSFAGGASGNTIY
V gene: TRBV7-2; D gene: -; CDR3 protein: ASSSERGYGYT
V gene: TRBV11-2; D gene: -; CDR3 protein: ASSAVRGTPEAF
V gene: TRBV7-9; D gene: -; CDR3 protein: ASSPRGGYRGYT
V gene: TRBV11-1; D gene: -; CDR3 protein: ASSLESGNTEAF
V gene: TRBV30; D gene: -; CDR3 protein: AWSVRQLSYEQY
V gene: TRBV4-2; D gene: -; CDR3 protein: ASSQGLAETQY
V gene: TRBV4-2; D gene: -; CDR3 protein: ASSHYATGLGETQY
V gene: TRBV4-2; D gene: -; CDR3 protein: ASSPKGGGYTGELF
V gene: TRBV7-9; D gene: -; CDR3 protein: ASSRTGSNTGELF
V gene: TRBV4-2; D gene: -; CDR3 protein: ASSQVGGKRELF
V gene: TRBV7-9; D gene: TRBD1; CDR3 protein: ASSSWTGKTEAF
V gene: TRBV5-1; D gene: TRBD1; CDR3 protein: ASEVTGGGDGYT